The rows below give T cell receptor beta chains drawn from one sample of a study of T cells in Graves' hyperthyroidism and ophthalmopathy. TCRdb ran MiXCR on the multiplex PCR reads and lists one entry per CDR3 protein. The repertoire includes approximately 690,000 distinct CDR3 sequences, approximately 14% of them detected once, and around 12% sits in the top ten. Sequenced sample: blood. The receptor set was obtained from a woman aged 50 to 65 with Graves' ophthalmopathy. The CDR3 runs from the conserved cysteine through the conserved F or W. The D gene is left open where the match is weak. Size tells how often a clone was seen (once, few, many) or the class of an expanded clone, and some rows leave it out.

abundance	v_gene	d_gene	j_gene	CDR3aa	CDR3nt
once	TRBV20-1	.	TRBJ1-1	CSARYPRNTEAFF	TGCAGTGCTAGATACCCCAGAAACACTGAAGCTTTCTTT
.	TRBV4-2	TRBD2	TRBJ2-1	CASSQAGGPVRQFF	TGTGCCAGCAGCCAAGCGGGAGGGCCTGTCAGGCAGTTCTTC
many	TRBV5-1	TRBD2	TRBJ2-1	CASSMGLDNNEQFF	TGCGCCAGCAGCATGGGACTAGATAACAATGAGCAGTTCTTC
.	TRBV9	TRBD2	TRBJ2-5	CASSVESPGLAGDQETQYF	TGTGCCAGCAGCGTAGAATCCCCCGGACTAGCGGGAGACCAAGAGACCCAGTACTTC
few	TRBV12-5	.	TRBJ2-1	CASGLQGPGGGRREQFF	TGTGCTAGTGGTCTACAGGGACCAGGGGGGGGTCGGAGAGAGCAGTTCTTC
.	TRBV5-1	TRBD2	TRBJ2-3	CASSLDPLAGGVFADTQYF	TGCGCCAGCAGCTTGGACCCACTAGCGGGAGGGGTTTTCGCAGATACGCAGTATTTT
few	TRBV9	.	TRBJ2-3	CASSVTGSTDTQYF	TGTGCCAGCAGCGTAACAGGGAGCACAGATACGCAGTATTTT
many	TRBV3-1	.	TRBJ2-7	CASSRKTGEYEQYF	TGTGCCAGCAGCCGAAAGACCGGAGAATACGAGCAGTACTTC
few	TRBV27	TRBD1	TRBJ1-1	CASRTGVTEAFF	TGTGCCAGCAGAACAGGGGTCACTGAAGCTTTCTTT
many	TRBV19	TRBD1	TRBJ1-1	CASSKDRGTEAFF	TGTGCCAGCAGTAAAGACAGGGGCACTGAAGCTTTCTTT
many	TRBV7-2	.	TRBJ1-2	CASGSNYGYTF	TGTGCCAGCGGTTCGAACTATGGCTACACCTTC
.	TRBV5-1	.	TRBJ2-3	CASSLLRDRTDTQYF	TGCGCCAGCAGCTTGTTACGGGATCGCACAGATACGCAGTATTTT
many	TRBV7-8	.	TRBJ2-7	CASSLIAREQYF	TGTGCCAGCAGCTTAATTGCCCGGGAGCAGTACTTC
many	TRBV6-2/TRBV6-3	TRBD2	TRBJ2-3	CASSTLAGVWDTQYF	TGTGCCAGCAGCACACTAGCGGGAGTGTGGGATACGCAGTATTTT
many	TRBV24-1	.	TRBJ2-2	CATSGIRGATGELFF	TGTGCCACCAGTGGGATCAGGGGAGCCACCGGGGAGCTGTTTTTT
.	TRBV4-2	TRBD2	TRBJ2-5	CASSHYSGTPQETQYF	TGTGCCAGCAGCCACTATAGCGGGACTCCTCAAGAGACCCAGTACTTC
many	TRBV20-1	.	TRBJ2-1	CSAQESPYNEQFF	TGCAGTGCCCAGGAGAGCCCATACAATGAGCAGTTCTTC
many	TRBV4-1	TRBD1	TRBJ1-2	CASSRAGQGGHYGYTF	TGCGCCAGCAGCCGAGCTGGACAGGGTGGACACTATGGCTACACCTTC
few	TRBV20-1	.	TRBJ1-2	CRCAGVSRDTF	TGCAGATGCGCCGGGGTTTCGAGGGACACCTTC
many	TRBV28	.	TRBJ2-3	CASSPSRGIGTDTQYF	TGTGCCAGCAGTCCCTCCAGAGGGATTGGCACAGATACGCAGTATTTT
many	TRBV18	.	TRBJ1-1	CASSPPGTPNTEAFF	TGTGCCAGCTCACCACCCGGGACTCCCAACACTGAAGCTTTCTTT
many	TRBV10-3	TRBD1	TRBJ1-5	CAVGTGEDQPQHF	TGTGCCGTGGGGACAGGGGAGGATCAGCCCCAGCATTTT
many	TRBV7-9	.	TRBJ2-2	CASSLSVNAGELFF	TGTGCCAGCAGCTTAAGCGTTAACGCCGGGGAGCTGTTTTTT
few	TRBV3-1	.	TRBJ2-1	CASSRGEGAPSYNEQFF	TGTGCCAGCAGCCGGGGTGAGGGAGCGCCTTCCTACAATGAGCAGTTCTTC
many	TRBV27	.	TRBJ1-2	CASSYNGEINYGYTF	TGTGCCAGCAGCTACAACGGGGAAATCAACTATGGCTACACCTTC
many	TRBV28	TRBD2	TRBJ2-1	CASRPGLAGQTSSYNEQFF	TGTGCCAGCAGACCGGGACTAGCGGGGCAAACGAGCTCCTACAATGAGCAGTTCTTC
many	TRBV18	TRBD1	TRBJ1-5	CASSLPLLDRENQPQHF	TGTGCCAGCTCACTACCTCTTCTGGACAGGGAGAATCAGCCCCAGCATTTT
.	TRBV7-2	TRBD2	TRBJ2-5	CASSGPAGEGQYF	TGTGCCAGCAGCGGTCCAGCGGGAGAGGGCCAGTACTTC
.	TRBV30	.	TRBJ2-6	CAWSALVSGANVLTF	TGTGCCTGGAGTGCCCTAGTCTCTGGGGCCAACGTCCTGACTTTC
many	TRBV24-1	TRBD1	TRBJ2-5	CATSESTGQETQYF	TGTGCCACCAGTGAATCGACAGGGCAAGAGACCCAGTACTTC
many	TRBV28	.	TRBJ2-5	CASRLIGIQETQYF	TGTGCCAGCAGGCTAATCGGGATTCAAGAGACCCAGTACTTC
few	TRBV27	.	TRBJ1-6	CASRSGQIYNSPLHF	TGTGCCAGCCGTTCGGGGCAGATTTATAATTCACCCCTCCACTTT
.	TRBV2	.	TRBJ1-5	CASSRNPEPQHF	TGTGCCAGCAGTCGTAATCCGGAGCCCCAGCATTTT